These 17 T cell receptor beta chains share one sample of origin, sequenced in a study of cytomegalovirus exposure and HLA in healthy donors. PCR amplification relied on 60 Vbeta primers (plus 13 Jbeta primers). This table comes from immunoSEQ multiplex PCR, and its TCRdb copy is limited to in-frame clones, with some not included. The sample comprises some 130,000 clones, 65% to 70% of which are singletons, and approximately 1.6% rests with the top ten. The source material was PBMCs. The receptors were sampled from a human donor in good health.

V usage is TRBV6-6 and J usage is TRBJ2-3; 12 positions agree with TRBD2. With V trimmed by 7 bases and J by 5 bases, 10 bases remained unmatched. The CDR3 has 16 amino acids. CDR1 is MNHNY and CDR2 is SVGAGI in the germline V gene (reference sequence). The CDR3, as DNA: TGTGCCAGCAACATACGACTAGCGGGAGCTTTAGATACGCAGTATTTT. Translation: CASNIRLAGALDTQYF.

The rearrangement joins TRBV2 to TRBJ1-2; no firm D call. Trimming shortened V by 4 bases and J by 6 bases, and 12 bases separated the two germline ends. Germline CDR1 reads SNHLY; CDR2 reads FYNNEI. The CDR3 consists of 13 residues. The CDR3 DNA sequence: TGTGCCAGCAGTGTTCGGGGATGGCATGGCTACACCTTC. Translated: CASSVRGWHGYTF.

The chain links TRBV19 to TRBJ2-3; perhaps TRBD1 as D (5 bases). Trimming removed 1 base at V and 4 bases at J, with 12 bases between. CDR1 and CDR2 (germline): LNHDA, SQIVND (reference sequence). This CDR3 comprises 15 residues. CDR3 sequence reads: CASSIGGRAADTQYF. The DNA for the CDR3 is TGTGCCAGTAGTATAGGGGGCAGGGCGGCAGATACGCAGTATTTT. Complete variable domain (other parts from reference TRBV19 and TRBJ2-3): DGGITQSPKYLFRKEGQNVTLSCEQNLNHDAMYWYRQDPGQGLRLIYYSQIVNDFQKGDIAEGYSVSREKKESFPLTVTSAQKNPTAFYLCASSIGGRAADTQYFGPGTRLTVL.

The V gene is TRBV28, the J gene TRBJ2-7, with TRBD1 matching over 8 bases. Germline CDR1 reads MDHEN; CDR2 reads SYDVKM. CDR3 size: 15 residues. Trimming took 6 bases from V and 0 from J; bases not matched to a gene: 7. CDR3 sequence: CASSSGTGVSYEQYF. CDR3 bases: TGTGCCAGCAGCTCCGGGACAGGTGTCTCCTACGAGCAGTACTTC.

This chain connects TRBV29-1 to TRBJ1-5, with a weak D call TRBD1 (5 bases). V dropped 3 bases and J dropped 6 bases, with 15 bases sitting between them. The CDR3 runs 14 residues. CDR1 SQVTM and CDR2 ANQGSEA come from the germline V gene. The CDR3 region is CSVEAVAGFQPQHF. CDR3 in DNA: TGCAGCGTTGAGGCGGTAGCAGGGTTTCAGCCCCAGCATTTT.

The chain carries TRBV5-1 and TRBJ1-1, with D possibly matching TRBD1 (6 bases). CDR1 is SGHRS and CDR2 is YFSETQ in the germline V gene. The length of the CDR3 is 13 residues. The V end was cut by 6 bases, the J end by 2 bases, with 11 bases between. The CDR3 coding sequence is TGCGCCAGCACCGTGGACAGTAACACTGAAGCTTTCTTT. Its protein product is CASTVDSNTEAFF.

The chain uses TRBV5-1 and TRBJ2-1; D is possibly TRBD2 (6 bases). Germline CDR1 and CDR2: SGHRS and YFSETQ. Trimming pared 4 bases from V and 5 bases from J, leaving 13 bases between. The CDR3 contains 14 residues. CDR3 sequence: CASSPGRLNNEQFF. The CDR3, as DNA: TGCGCCAGCAGCCCCGGGAGACTGAACAATGAGCAGTTCTTC.

The chain joins TRBV5-5 to TRBJ1-4, with unresolved D. Germline V gene lookup returns CDR1 SGHKS and CDR2 YYEKEE (reference sequence). V was trimmed by 3 bases and J by 5 bases, leaving 17 bases between them. The CDR3 length is 16 residues. The CDR3 bases are TGTGCCAGCAGCTCCCCCCTCCAGGCCGGAAATGAAAAACTGTTTTTT. The encoded protein is CASSSPLQAGNEKLFF.

This clone was observed a few times. This sequence joins TRBV27 and TRBJ1-2; D is possibly TRBD1 (5 bases). CDR3 size: 14 residues. V was trimmed by 4 bases and J by 0 bases, leaving 9 bases between them. Germline V lookup: CDR1 MNHEY, CDR2 SMNVEV (reference sequence). CDR3 sequence (DNA): TGTGCCAGCAGTTCAGGGTTAGCTAACTATGGCTACACCTTC. This sequence encodes CASSSGLANYGYTF.

V usage is TRBV7-8 and J usage is TRBJ2-7, with D unresolved. This CDR3 is built from 13 residues. In germline, CDR1 is SGHVS, CDR2 FQNEAQ. The V gene lost 1 base and the J gene lost 1 base, with 5 bases spanning the gap. The CDR3 sequence: CASSLELSYEQYF. CDR3 in DNA: TGTGCCAGCAGCTTAGAACTGTCCTACGAGCAGTACTTC.

The genes are TRBV15 and TRBJ2-1, with D tentatively TRBD2 (6 bases). There are 15 residues in the CDR3. Germline-derived CDR1 and CDR2 are LNHNV and YYDKDF (reference sequence). V dropped 0 bases and J dropped 5 bases, with 11 bases sitting between them. CDR3: CATSRETGVDNEQFF. The CDR3, as DNA: TGTGCCACCAGCAGAGAAACGGGAGTAGACAATGAGCAGTTCTTC.

The chain combines TRBV5-6 with TRBJ2-1, with TRBD2 identical over 13 bases. This CDR3 region has 14 residues. With V trimmed by 4 bases and J by 12 bases, 7 bases remained unmatched. The germline CDR1 and CDR2 sequences are SGHDT and YYEEEE. The CDR3 nucleotides are TGTGCCAGCAGCCACAGGACTAGCGGGAGTGCGCAGTTCTTC. It specifies CASSHRTSGSAQFF.

This clone was picked up a small number of times. The rearrangement uses TRBV2 and TRBJ1-2, with D tentatively TRBD1 (6 bases). CDR3 length: 15 residues. V was cut by 8 bases and J by 1 base, with 17 bases left in between. Germline V gene lookup returns CDR1 SNHLY and CDR2 FYNNEI. CDR3 bases: TGTGCCAGCCTTCCTCGGGACACTATTAACTATGGCTACACCTTC. Its translation is CASLPRDTINYGYTF.

J is TRBJ2-2 and V is TRBV4-3, with 11 bases fitting TRBD2. The CDR3 contains 17 residues. After removal of 0 bases from V and 4 bases from J, the junction contained 4 bases not matched to a gene. Germline assignment: CDR1 LGHNA and CDR2 YSLEER. The CDR3 loop reads CASSQDPGTSGTGELFF. For the CDR3, the DNA is TGCGCCAGCAGCCAAGATCCCGGGACTAGCGGCACCGGGGAGCTGTTTTTT.

This clone occurred a few times. V and J are TRBV11-2 and TRBJ2-1; TRBD1 is a possible D gene (5 bases). Germline-derived CDR1 and CDR2 are SGHAT and FQNNGV. V lost 5 bases, J lost 10 bases, and 15 bases lay in between. CDR3 length: 13 residues. CDR3 in amino acids: CASSPSLWGEQFF. The CDR3 bases are TGTGCCAGCAGCCCGAGCTTATGGGGCGAGCAGTTCTTC.

In its sample, this clone was seen a few times. V gene TRBV14 combines with J gene TRBJ2-1, with 7 bases aligning to TRBD2. The CDR3 has 15 amino acids. CDR1 and CDR2 (germline): SGHDN, FVKESK. After removal of 4 bases from V and 6 bases from J, the junction contained 9 bases not matched to a gene. The CDR3, as DNA: TGTGCCAGCAGCCCTGGGGGAGGGCCTATCAATGAGCAGTTCTTC. It encodes CASSPGGGPINEQFF.

The count of this clone is one. The rearrangement links TRBV28 to TRBJ2-1, with TRBD2 identical over 7 bases. Germline CDR1 and CDR2: MDHEN and SYDVKM. The CDR3 contains 14 residues. V lost 6 bases, J lost 8 bases, and 10 bases stayed unmatched. The CDR3 sequence is CASRTGGSGDEQFF. The CDR3 nucleotides are TGTGCCAGCAGGACCGGGGGGTCCGGTGATGAGCAGTTCTTC.